The text below deals with one T cell receptor (beta chain). Its matching antigen is unknown. This entry belongs to a study of T cell responses to AZD1222 COVID-19 vaccine. The repertoire was sequenced with immunoSEQ multiplex PCR; TCRdb's copy has only in-frame clones and lacks some. The sample has approximately 170,000 clones, roughly nine tenths seen once. Germline V CDR1 and CDR2: GTSNPN, SVGIG (reference sequence). The length of the CDR3 is 19 residues. The trim removed 3 bases at V and 1 base at J, leaving 18 bases unmatched. Study-wide results and limits: Mostly white British, mostly female donors; authors suggested clonal diversity may be underestimated.

Sequenced material: peripheral blood, taken on day 0 of AZD1222 vaccination. The chain carries TRBV30 and TRBJ1-5; 7 bases are shared with TRBD1. This clonotype was sampled from an adult in good health. The CDR3 sequence: CAWSAVGNRGPQSNQPQHF. The CDR3 DNA follows: TGTGCCTGGAGCGCTGTAGGGAACAGGGGACCCCAAAGCAATCAGCCCCAGCATTTT.